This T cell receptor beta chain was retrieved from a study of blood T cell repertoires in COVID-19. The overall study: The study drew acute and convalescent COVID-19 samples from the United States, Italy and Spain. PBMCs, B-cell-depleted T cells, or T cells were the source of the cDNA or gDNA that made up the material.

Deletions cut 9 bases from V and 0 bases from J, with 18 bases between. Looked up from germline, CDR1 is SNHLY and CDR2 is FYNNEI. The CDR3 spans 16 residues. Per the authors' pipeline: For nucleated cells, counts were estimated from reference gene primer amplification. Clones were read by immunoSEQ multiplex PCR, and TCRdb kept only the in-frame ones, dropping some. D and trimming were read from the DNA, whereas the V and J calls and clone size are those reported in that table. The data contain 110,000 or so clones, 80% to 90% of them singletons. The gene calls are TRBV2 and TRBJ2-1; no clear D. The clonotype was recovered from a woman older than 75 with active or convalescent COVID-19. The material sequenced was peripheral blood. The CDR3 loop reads CASSLKARPSYNEQFF. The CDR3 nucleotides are TGTGCCAGTTCGCTCAAAGCGCGCCCCTCCTACAATGAGCAGTTCTTC.